This T cell receptor beta chain came from a study of T-cell reconstitution after alpha-beta-depleted transplantation in children. This clonotype has a count of ten or more. Its antigen is unknown. Germline V lookup: CDR1 DFQATT, CDR2 SNEGSKA (reference sequence). Trimming left V 0 bases short and J 2 bases short, with 9 bases between. CDR3 length: 14 amino acids. Overall study results and limits: Recipient T cells and thymic progenitors that survived were the source of the high TCRbeta diversity seen at day 60 in some patients.

This sample's TCRbeta library carried unique molecular identifier barcodes. TCRdb re-derived calls from the PCR reads in MiXCR, one entry per CDR3 protein. The table records 100,000 or so distinct CDR3 sequences, 23% of them present only once. The rearrangement links TRBV20-1 to TRBJ2-3; D is tentatively TRBD1 or TRBD2 (6 bases each). This clonotype originated in a boy between 2 and 10 years old with acute lymphoblastic leukemia, due to receive a stem cell transplant. The sample in question was PBMCs, obtained before TCRalphabeta/CD19-depleted stem cell transplant. In DNA, the CDR3 is TGCAGTGCTAGAGACCCGGGGGCCACAGATACGCAGTATTTT. Protein sequence: CSARDPGATDTQYF.